A selection of T cell receptor beta chains follows, all from one sample in a study of shared clonotypes between healthy human individuals. Profiling relied on immunoSEQ multiplex PCR, and the TCRdb table lists in-frame clones only, not all of them. The data show about 600,000 clones, around 76% seen once. Sample: PBMCs. Receptor source: a woman between 40 and 50 years old in good health. Some clones in this sample may be carry-over from other donors' samples. The CDR3 runs from the conserved cysteine through the conserved F or W. A D gene is named only where the DNA matches it firmly. Expanded clones are given a class, and other clones once, few, many or no size at all.

clone size	D gene	J gene	V gene	CDR3 DNA	CDR3 protein
.	.	TRBJ2-5	TRBV7-8	TGTGCCAGCAGCCTCGGTCGACGGGGCGAGACCCAGTACTTC	CASSLGRRGETQYF
.	.	TRBJ1-3	TRBV7-9	TGTGCCAGCAGCGCTGTCCTAGCCGCCTCTGGAAACACCATATATTTT	CASSAVLAASGNTIYF
.	TRBD1	TRBJ2-7	TRBV9	TGTGCCAGCAGCCCCGGACAGGGAAGTCACGAGCAGTACTTC	CASSPGQGSHEQYF
.	TRBD1	TRBJ2-4	TRBV4-1	TGCGCCAGCAGTTACGGGACAGGAAAAATTATGGGAGCCAAAAACATTCAGTACTTC	CASSYGTGKIMGAKNIQYF
.	TRBD2	TRBJ2-5	TRBV5-4	TGTGCCAGCAGCTGGGGAGCGGGGAGCCAAGAGACCCAGTACTTC	CASSWGAGSQETQYF
.	.	TRBJ1-4	TRBV27	TGTGCCAGCAGTACCCGCCAGGGGTTCGGTGAAAAACTGTTTTTT	CASSTRQGFGEKLFF
.	TRBD2	TRBJ2-5	TRBV7-2	TGTGCCAGCAGCTCCAACCGACTAGCGGAAGAGACCCAGTACTTC	CASSSNRLAEETQYF
.	.	TRBJ2-4	TRBV7-2	TGTGCCAGCAGCCCCCCCCGGAGGGTACAGGTGGCCAAAAACATTCAGTACTTC	CASSPPRRVQVAKNIQYF
.	TRBD2	TRBJ2-1	TRBV7-6	TGTGCCAGCAGCTCAGGGACTAGCGGGAGGGGTGAGCAGTTCTTC	CASSSGTSGRGEQFF
once	.	TRBJ2-6	TRBV2	TGTGCCAGCAGGGAGGGGGCTAGATCTGGGGCCAACGTCCTGACTTTC	CASREGARSGANVLTF
.	TRBD2	TRBJ2-1	TRBV19	TGTGCCAGTAGTCCTTTCCGGCTAGCGGGGGTCAATGAGCAGTTCTTC	CASSPFRLAGVNEQFF
once	TRBD1	TRBJ2-2	TRBV27	TGTGCCAGCAGTGCCAGGGACAGGTGGCCCGGGGAGCTGTTTTTT	CASSARDRWPGELFF
many	.	TRBJ2-2	TRBV30	TGTGCCTGGAGTGTACGGGAGAAGGACACCGGGGAGCTGTTTTTT	CAWSVREKDTGELFF
.	TRBD1	TRBJ1-3	TRBV28	TGTGCCAGCAGGAAGGGACAGCCTGGAAACACCATATATTTT	CASRKGQPGNTIYF
.	.	TRBJ2-6	TRBV27	TGTGCCAGCAAGGGCAGGATCCGCTCTGGGGCCAACGTCCTGACTTTC	CASKGRIRSGANVLTF
.	TRBD2	TRBJ2-1	TRBV11-1	TGTGCCAGCAGCTCACCCTGGGTTAGCGGGAAATCGGAGCAGTTCTTC	CASSSPWVSGKSEQFF
.	.	TRBJ1-4	TRBV29-1	TGCAGCGTTACGGCCTTTAATGAAAAACTGTTTTTT	CSVTAFNEKLFF
.	TRBD2	TRBJ2-5	TRBV7-9	TGTGCCACGAGCGGGGTGGGGGAGACCCAGTACTTC	CATSGVGETQYF
.	TRBD2	TRBJ2-7	TRBV7-2	TGTGCCAGCAGCTTGGCGGGAGTTGGGTCCTACGAGCAGTACTTC	CASSLAGVGSYEQYF
.	TRBD1	TRBJ2-7	TRBV9	TGTGCCAGCAGCTCAGGGGGTCGCGGAAGGGCCTACGAGCAGTACTTC	CASSSGGRGRAYEQYF
few	.	TRBJ1-4	TRBV7-6	TGTGCCAGCAGCTTAGCGGCAGGGTCGAATGAAAAACTGTTTTTT	CASSLAAGSNEKLFF
.	TRBD2	TRBJ2-5	TRBV6-1	TGTGCCAGCAGTGAAGCCCGGACTAGCGGGAGAGGAGAGACCCAGTACTTC	CASSEARTSGRGETQYF
.	.	TRBJ1-5	TRBV5-1	TGCGCCAGCAGCTTGTCCACAGGCGACAATCAGCCCCAGCATTTT	CASSLSTGDNQPQHF
.	TRBD1	TRBJ1-4	TRBV2	TGTGCCAGCAGGAACCAGGACAGGCCACTGTTTTTT	CASRNQDRPLFF
.	TRBD1	TRBJ2-6	TRBV5-1	TGCGCCAGCAGCAGACGGCTCCGGGACAGGGGAACTGGGGCCAACGTCCTGACTTTC	CASSRRLRDRGTGANVLTF
.	TRBD2	TRBJ2-1	TRBV7-3	TGTGCCAGCAGGACCGGGACTAGCGGGAGCTACAATGAGCAGTTCTTC	CASRTGTSGSYNEQFF
.	TRBD1	TRBJ2-7	TRBV28	TGTGCCAGCAGTTCCATCCGACAGGGGGCGTACTTC	CASSSIRQGAYF
.	TRBD2	TRBJ2-7	TRBV5-1	TGCGCCAGCAGCGCGCAACTAGCGGTAGAGGACGAGCAGTACTTC	CASSAQLAVEDEQYF
few	.	TRBJ1-5	TRBV28	TGTGCCAGCAGTTTAAATCAGCCCCAGCATTTT	CASSLNQPQHF
.	.	TRBJ2-1	TRBV27	TGTGCCAGCAGTGCATGGGGGGCTCGGGGTGAGCAGTTCTTC	CASSAWGARGEQFF
.	TRBD2	TRBJ2-3	TRBV19	TGTGCCAGTACCCAAACTAGCGTGGGAGATACGCAGTATTTT	CASTQTSVGDTQYF
few	.	TRBJ2-7	TRBV28	TGTGCCAGCAGTTTAGTCTACGAGCAGTACTTC	CASSLVYEQYF
.	.	TRBJ2-3	TRBV7-9	TGTGCCAGCAGCTTAGTTCAGGGTGCAGATACGCAGTATTTT	CASSLVQGADTQYF
.	TRBD1	TRBJ1-2	TRBV28	TGTGCCAGCACCCGACAGGGGGCCTTCCTTGGGAATGGCTACACCTTC	CASTRQGAFLGNGYTF
.	TRBD1	TRBJ1-6	TRBV6-5	TGTGCCAGCAGCCGGGCGGGACAGCATAATTCACCCCTCCACTTT	CASSRAGQHNSPLHF
.	.	TRBJ2-5	TRBV5-1	TGCGCCAGCAGCTTGATGGGGGTCCAAGAGACCCAGTACTTC	CASSLMGVQETQYF
.	.	TRBJ2-7	TRBV6-5	TGTGCCAGCAGTTACCGTGTCAGCACCTACGAGCAGTACTTC	CASSYRVSTYEQYF